The 27 T cell receptor beta chains below all came from one sample that was sequenced in a study of shared clonotypes between healthy human individuals. TCRdb keeps only in-frame clones here, not all; method: immunoSEQ multiplex PCR. The repertoire holds around 430,000 clones, with roughly three quarters as singletons. Specimen: PBMCs. Receptors were obtained from a woman between 40 and 55 years old in good health. Some clones in this sample may be carry-over from other donors' samples.

A note on this clone: A much larger clone sits a single nucleotide away, making a read error possible. The rearrangement uses TRBV9 and TRBJ2-7; 12 bases agree with TRBD2. The ends lost 4 bases at V and 3 bases at J; junction bases unmatched: 5. Per germline, CDR1 SGDLS and CDR2 YYNGEE. The CDR3 is 15 amino acids. The CDR3 bases are TGTGCCAGCAGCCCCCGGACTAGCGGGAACTACGAGCAGTACTTC. Translating gives CASSPRTSGNYEQYF.

This clone was seen only a few times. The J gene is TRBJ2-5, the V gene TRBV9, with a weak D call TRBD2 (6 bases). V gave up 2 bases and J gave up 0 bases, with 11 bases separating them. The CDR3 is 15 residues long. CDR1 is SGDLS, CDR2 YYNGEE, per germline. The CDR3 loop reads CASSVASAYQETQYF. CDR3 nucleotide sequence: TGTGCCAGCAGCGTGGCTAGCGCATACCAAGAGACCCAGTACTTC.

The chain combines TRBV11-3 with TRBJ2-7; no clear D. Germline lookup yields CDR1 SGHNT and CDR2 YENEEA. Trimming removed 5 bases from V and 6 bases from J, with 14 bases in between. The CDR3 is made up of 13 amino acids. CDR3 amino acids: CASSPTRWTEQYF. The CDR3 region has the DNA TGTGCCAGCAGCCCGACCCGTTGGACCGAGCAGTACTTC. The full variable domain, in which reference TRBV11-3 and TRBJ2-7 provide the parts outside the CDR3, is EAGVVQSPRYKIIEKKQPVAFWCNPISGHNTLYWYLQNLGQGPELLIRYENEEAVDDSQLPKDRFSAERLKGVDSTLKIQPAELGDSAVYLCASSPTRWTEQYFGPGTRLTVT.

This chain connects TRBV6-1 to TRBJ2-5, with 11 bases matching TRBD2. Gene TRBJ2-7 matches the end of the DNA better, so the J call may be wrong. This CDR3 is built from 17 residues. Germline assignment: CDR1 MNHNS and CDR2 SASEGT. In DNA form, the CDR3 reads TGTGCCAGCAGTGAGGGGGTAGCGGGAGGGCCAACCCACGAGCAGTACTTC. This encodes CASSEGVAGGPTHEQYF.

This clone was seen a handful of times. The CDR3: CASSVGPYQPQHF. The DNA for the CDR3 is TGTGCCAGCAGTGTCGGCCCATATCAGCCCCAGCATTTT. The chain is built from TRBV2 and TRBJ1-5; D is ambiguous. V was shortened by 4 bases and J by 5 bases, with 9 bases between the two germline ends. The V gene's germline CDR1 is SNHLY and CDR2 FYNNEI. The CDR3 runs to 13 residues.

J is TRBJ1-2 and V is TRBV28, with a weak D call TRBD1 (5 bases). Trimming took 2 bases from V and 1 from J, leaving 8 bases between them. The CDR3 has 14 residues. Germline V CDR1 and CDR2: MDHEN, SYDVKM. This CDR3 reads CASSLGHFNYGYTF. The CDR3, as DNA: TGTGCCAGCAGTTTAGGACATTTTAACTATGGCTACACCTTC.

This chain links TRBV7-9 with TRBJ2-1; 13 bases agree with TRBD2. The V gene end was trimmed by 2 bases and the J gene end by 9 bases; junction bases not matched to a gene: 10. Germline V gives CDR1 SEHNR, CDR2 FQNEAQ (reference sequence). The CDR3 runs 17 residues. Written as DNA, the CDR3 is TGTGCCAGCAGCTTATCCGGACTAGCGGGAGATTTTAGTGAGCAGTTCTTC. Translating gives CASSLSGLAGDFSEQFF.

V gene TRBV6-1 combines with J gene TRBJ1-4, with TRBD1 as a possible D gene (5 bases). The CDR3 is made up of 13 amino acids. Trimming removed 8 bases from V and 8 bases from J, with 15 bases in between. Germline-derived CDR1 and CDR2 are MNHNS and SASEGT. This chain's CDR3 is CASGRGEWEKLFF. CDR3 bases: TGTGCCAGCGGGCGAGGGGAGTGGGAAAAACTGTTTTTT.

The genes are TRBV11-2 and TRBJ2-1, with D possibly TRBD2 on 6 matching bases. V was shortened by 4 bases and J by 6 bases, with 16 bases between the two germline ends. CDR3 length equals 15 residues. Germline CDR1 and CDR2: SGHAT and FQNNGV. The CDR3 nucleotides read TGTGCCAGCAGCTCGCTAACGGGAGTAGGCAATGAGCAGTTCTTC. Amino acid sequence: CASSSLTGVGNEQFF.

This rearrangement joins TRBV30 to TRBJ1-1; D unclear. Trimming shortened V by 2 bases and J by 10 bases, and 8 bases separated the two germline ends. CDR3 length equals 10 residues. Germline values: CDR1 GTSNPN, CDR2 SVGIG (reference sequence). Written as DNA, the CDR3 is TGTGCCTGGAGTACCCCCTCAGCTTTCTTT. Translated, it gives CAWSTPSAFF.

This clone came up many times. The chain combines TRBV9 with TRBJ1-4; 11 nucleotides agree with TRBD1. This CDR3 comprises 16 residues. CDR1 SGDLS and CDR2 YYNGEE come from the germline V gene. J gave up 6 bases and V 0 bases, and 4 bases lay outside the gene matches. The CDR3 region has the DNA TGTGCCAGCAGCGTAGGGGCGGGACAGGGGGATGAAAAACTGTTTTTT. This gives the protein CASSVGAGQGDEKLFF.

The chain uses TRBV18 and TRBJ1-1, with no clear D. In germline, CDR1 is KGHSH, CDR2 LQKENI. This CDR3 is built from 16 residues. V lost 1 base and J 8 bases, leaving 20 bases between the germline ends. The CDR3 DNA is TGTGCCAGCTCACCACTAGGCTCTGGAACGGCCGTCGAAGCTTTCTTT. It yields the protein CASSPLGSGTAVEAFF.

The chain employs TRBV9 and TRBJ1-3, with 9 bases aligning to TRBD1. Germline V gene sequence: CDR1 SGDLS, CDR2 YYNGEE. Unmatched junction bases numbered 7, after V lost 1 base and J lost 2 bases. This CDR3 contains 17 residues. The CDR3 nucleotides read TGTGCCAGCAGCGTAAGACAGGGGGGAACCCCTGGAAACACCATATATTTT. Translating gives CASSVRQGGTPGNTIYF.

The gene calls are TRBV6-1 and TRBJ1-6; TRBD1 aligns across 11 bases. The CDR3 is made up of 16 amino acids. The junction had 5 bases not matched to a gene; V was cut back by 3 bases and J by 7 bases. Germline CDR1 MNHNS, CDR2 SASEGT. This chain's CDR3 is CASSERTGGGNSPLHF. Written as DNA, the CDR3 is TGTGCCAGCAGTGAGAGGACAGGGGGCGGGAATTCACCCCTCCACTTT.

The chain joins TRBV27 to TRBJ1-4; the D gene is possibly TRBD1 (6 bases). This CDR3 comprises 15 residues. V was trimmed by 6 bases and J by 4 bases, leaving 15 bases between them. Germline assignment: CDR1 MNHEY and CDR2 SMNVEV (reference sequence). DNA for the CDR3: TGTGCCAGCAGATTACAGGGAATTCTTAATGAAAAACTGTTTTTT. As protein: CASRLQGILNEKLFF.

This clone was observed at least ten times. This sequence joins TRBV4-1 and TRBJ2-3, with D perhaps TRBD2 (5 bases). The CDR3 extends over 15 amino acids. Germline V lookup: CDR1 MGHRA, CDR2 YSYEKL. The V end was cut by 7 bases, the J end by 0 bases, with 14 bases between. The DNA of the CDR3 is TGCGCCAGCAACAGACGGAGCGGTAGCACAGATACGCAGTATTTT. Translating gives CASNRRSGSTDTQYF.

J is TRBJ2-6 and V is TRBV2; possibly TRBD1 for D (5 bases). CDR1 is SNHLY, CDR2 FYNNEI, per germline. The CDR3 length is 16 residues. The V end lost 4 bases, the J end lost 0 bases, and 10 bases lay between the germline ends. The CDR3 DNA reads as TGTGCCAGCAGTGTATCAGGGAACTCTGGGGCCAACGTCCTGACTTTC. Translating gives CASSVSGNSGANVLTF.

About this clone: This likely reflects a read error, since a far larger clone is one base away. This sample includes further DNA sequences coding for the same CDR3. This chain connects TRBV29-1 to TRBJ2-1; 8 positions agree with TRBD2. The CDR3 is made up of 13 amino acids. Germline V lookup: CDR1 SQVTM, CDR2 ANQGSEA. The ends lost 2 bases at V and 6 bases at J; junction bases unmatched: 3. The CDR3 region is CSVESGRGNEQFF. For the CDR3, the DNA is TGCAGCGTTGAAAGCGGGAGAGGCAATGAGCAGTTCTTC.

This clone was counted a few times. The chain recombines TRBV19 with TRBJ2-1, with 12 bases fitting TRBD1. Germline V lookup: CDR1 LNHDA, CDR2 SQIVND (reference sequence). Trimming cost V 3 bases and J 6 bases; bases outside gene matches: 3. This CDR3 has 15 amino acids. Here the CDR3 reads CASSMGTGGPNEQFF. CDR3 nucleotide sequence: TGTGCCAGTAGTATGGGGACAGGGGGCCCCAATGAGCAGTTCTTC.

This rearrangement joins TRBV5-1 to TRBJ2-3, with D hard to call. The V end was cut by 0 bases, the J end by 0 bases, with 8 bases between. The germline V gene encodes CDR1 SGHRS and CDR2 YFSETQ. This CDR3 is 15 amino acids long. The CDR3 DNA is TGCGCCAGCAGCTTGGCCGGGCAAAGCACAGATACGCAGTATTTT. It is translated as CASSLAGQSTDTQYF.

The V call is TRBV18, the J call TRBJ1-2; D is undetermined. Between the trimmed V and J ends, which lost 2 bases and 4 bases, there was a span of 17 bases. The CDR3 is 16 amino acids. Germline values: CDR1 KGHSH, CDR2 LQKENI. In DNA form, the CDR3 reads TGTGCCAGCTCACCAGCCCCTGAATTACGGGGCTATGGCTACACCTTC. Its protein product is CASSPAPELRGYGYTF.

This sequence joins TRBV7-8 and TRBJ2-1, with D perhaps given as TRBD1 or TRBD2 (5 bases each). Germline CDR1 reads SGHVS; CDR2 reads FQNEAQ. The CDR3 sequence is 18 residues long. V was pared by 3 bases and J by 8 bases, with 26 bases between. This CDR3 is CASSFGLGTLLSFDEQFF. The CDR3 region has the DNA TGTGCCAGCAGCTTCGGGTTGGGGACCCTTCTATCTTTTGATGAGCAGTTCTTC.

V usage is TRBV27 and J usage is TRBJ2-3, with 9 bases matching TRBD2. The CDR3 sequence is 19 residues long. Trimming took 4 bases from V and 3 from J; bases not matched to a gene: 17. In germline, CDR1 is MNHEY, CDR2 SMNVEV (reference sequence). In nucleotides, the CDR3 is TGTGCCAGCAGTTCGCCTGCTAGCGGGATGCCCTTTGCGACAGATACGCAGTATTTT. Protein product: CASSSPASGMPFATDTQYF.

The chain carries TRBV16 and TRBJ2-3, with a possible D match to TRBD2 (6 bases). This CDR3 is built from 15 residues. Germline-derived CDR1 and CDR2 are KGHSY and FQNENV. V gave up 6 bases and J gave up 1 base, with 14 bases separating them. The CDR3 DNA reads as TGTGCCAGCAGTACCGGGACTCCTGGCACAGATACGCAGTATTTT. Translating gives CASSTGTPGTDTQYF.

This rearrangement joins TRBV11-1 to TRBJ2-5, with D tentatively TRBD1 or TRBD2 (6 bases each). Between the trimmed V and J ends, which lost 4 bases and 3 bases, there was a span of 12 bases. Germline CDR1 and CDR2: SGHAT and FQDESV (reference sequence). This CDR3 has 14 residues. The CDR3 sequence is CASSSPGAKETQYF. CDR3 in DNA: TGTGCCAGCAGCTCCCCGGGGGCAAAAGAGACCCAGTACTTC.

V and J are TRBV7-3 and TRBJ2-3, with D perhaps assigned TRBD1 or TRBD2 (6 bases each). The CDR3 consists of 15 residues. Germline CDR1 and CDR2: SGHTA and FQGTGA. The V and J ends lost 2 bases and 1 base respectively, with 10 bases between them. The chain's CDR3 is CASSLRGPGTDTQYF. CDR3 nucleotides: TGTGCCAGCAGCTTACGGGGGCCGGGCACAGATACGCAGTATTTT. Filled out from reference TRBV7-3 and TRBJ2-3, the complete variable domain reads GAGVSQTPSNKVTEKGKYVELRCDPISGHTALYWYRQSLGQGPEFLIYFQGTGAADDSGLPNDRFFAVRPEGSVSTLKIQRTERGDSAVYLCASSLRGPGTDTQYFGPGTRLTVL.

The genes are TRBV6-4 and TRBJ2-3; the D call may be TRBD1 or TRBD2 (7 bases each). The CDR3 runs to 14 residues. The germline V and J ends were trimmed by 6 bases and 2 bases, with 12 bases remaining between them. Germline loops: CDR1 MRHNA, CDR2 SNTAGT. CDR3 sequence: CASRGEGATDTQYF. CDR3 coding DNA: TGTGCCAGCAGAGGGGAGGGGGCCACAGATACGCAGTATTTT.